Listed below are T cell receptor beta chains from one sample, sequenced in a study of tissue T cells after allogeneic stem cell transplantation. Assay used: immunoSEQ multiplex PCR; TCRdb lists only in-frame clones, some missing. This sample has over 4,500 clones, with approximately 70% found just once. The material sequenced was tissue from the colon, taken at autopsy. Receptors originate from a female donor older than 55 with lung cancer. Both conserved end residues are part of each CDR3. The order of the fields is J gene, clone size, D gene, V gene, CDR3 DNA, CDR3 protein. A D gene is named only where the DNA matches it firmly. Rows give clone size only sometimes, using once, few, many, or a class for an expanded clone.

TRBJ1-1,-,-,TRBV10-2,TGCGCCACAGGCTCCCACCAGGACACTGAAGCTTTCTTT,CATGSHQDTEAFF
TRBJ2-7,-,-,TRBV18,TGTGCCAGCTCACCAATGGGGAACGAGCAGTACTTC,CASSPMGNEQYF
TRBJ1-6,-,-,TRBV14,TGTGCCAGCAGCCACAAGCAGGGGTACAATTCACCCCTCCACTTT,CASSHKQGYNSPLHF
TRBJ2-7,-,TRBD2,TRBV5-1,TGCGCCAGCAGCCTCCTTAGCGGGGGCATTCTCTACGAGCAGTACTTC,CASSLLSGGILYEQYF
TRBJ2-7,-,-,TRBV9,TGTGCCAGCAGCGCCACGCTCGGTCCCTACGAGCAGTACTTC,CASSATLGPYEQYF
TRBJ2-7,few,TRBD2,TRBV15,TGTGCCACCAGCAGAGTCCCGGGACTAGCGTGGGAGCAGTACTTC,CATSRVPGLAWEQYF
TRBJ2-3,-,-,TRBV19,TGTGCCAGTAGTACCCCCGGGGCCATCACAGATACGCAGTATTTT,CASSTPGAITDTQYF
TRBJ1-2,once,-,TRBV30,TGTGCCTGGAGAGACCCCTCTACCAGGGCCAAAACACAAGACTACTATGGCTACACCTTC,CAWRDPSTRAKTQDYYGYTF
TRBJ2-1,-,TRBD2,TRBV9,TGTGCCAGCAGCTTGATGGGACTATCCCCGGATGAGCAGTTCTTC,CASSLMGLSPDEQFF
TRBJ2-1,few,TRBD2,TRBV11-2,TGTGCCAGCAGCTTAGCGCGGGGGGGCCAAAGTGAGCAGTTCTTC,CASSLARGGQSEQFF
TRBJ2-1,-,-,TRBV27,TGTGCCAGCAGTTCTCCCGATTCCTACAATGAGCAGTTCTTC,CASSSPDSYNEQFF
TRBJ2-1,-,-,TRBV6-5,TGTGCCAGCACCGCGCGGAGGGACAAATACAATGAGCAGTTCTTC,CASTARRDKYNEQFF
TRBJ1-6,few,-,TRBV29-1,TGCAGCGTCAAGACAGATCCTAATTCACCCCTCCACTTT,CSVKTDPNSPLHF
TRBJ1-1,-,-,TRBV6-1,TGTGCCAGCAGTGAAAGCTACAATAGAGTGAACACTGAAGCTTTCTTT,CASSESYNRVNTEAFF
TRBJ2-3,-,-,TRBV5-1,TGCGCCAGCAGTTCCGGGTGGGGGAACACAGATACGCAGTATTTT,CASSSGWGNTDTQYF
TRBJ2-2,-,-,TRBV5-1,TGCGCCAGCAGCTTGGCCGCATTAGCGAACACCGGGGAGCTGTTTTTT,CASSLAALANTGELFF
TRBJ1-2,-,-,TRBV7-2,TGTGCCAGCAGCTTAAGTTGGTCAGGGAATGGCTACACCTTC,CASSLSWSGNGYTF
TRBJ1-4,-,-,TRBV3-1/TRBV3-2,TGTGCCAGCAGCCAAATCCCCCGAATATCAACTAATGAAAAACTGTTTTTT,CASSQIPRISTNEKLFF
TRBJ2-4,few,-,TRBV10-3,TGTGCCATCAGTGAGTCGGACAGTGCCAAAAACATTCAGTACTTC,CAISESDSAKNIQYF
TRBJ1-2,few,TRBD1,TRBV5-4,TGTGCCAGCAGCCCCCGCGGGACAGGGAGTGGCTACACCTTC,CASSPRGTGSGYTF
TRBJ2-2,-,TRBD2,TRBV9,TGTGCCAGCAGCCCTCGGCTAGGACTAGCGTCGAACACCGGGGAGCTGTTTTTT,CASSPRLGLASNTGELFF
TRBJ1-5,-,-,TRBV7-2,TGTGCCAGCAGCTTAGGGGGCCTCAATCAGCCCCAGCATTTT,CASSLGGLNQPQHF
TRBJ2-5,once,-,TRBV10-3,TGTGCCATCAGGGAAGGGAACCAAGAGACCCAGTACTTC,CAIREGNQETQYF
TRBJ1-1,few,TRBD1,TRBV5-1,TGCGCCAGCAGCTTGGGGACAGGGGCGGGGACTGAAGCTTTCTTT,CASSLGTGAGTEAFF
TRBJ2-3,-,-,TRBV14,TGTGCCAGCAGCACAGAGTTCAGCACAGATACGCAGTATTTT,CASSTEFSTDTQYF
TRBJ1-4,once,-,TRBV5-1,TGCGCCAGCAGCTTGGGACAGAATAATGAAAAACTGTTTTTT,CASSLGQNNEKLFF
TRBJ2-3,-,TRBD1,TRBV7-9,TGTGCCAGCCACAAACCCCAGGGGGAAGATACGCAGTATTTT,CASHKPQGEDTQYF
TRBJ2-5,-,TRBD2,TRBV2,TGTGCCAGCAGCGGTCTAGCGGGAGGGGAGACCCAGTACTTC,CASSGLAGGETQYF
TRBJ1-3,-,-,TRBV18,TGTGCCAGCTCATCCCAAGGGTCTGGAAACACCATATATTTT,CASSSQGSGNTIYF
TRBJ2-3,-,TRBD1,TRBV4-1,TGCGCCAGCAGCCCATTCCCGGGACAGGTCCGAGATACGCAGTATTTT,CASSPFPGQVRDTQYF
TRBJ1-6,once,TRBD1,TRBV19,TGTGCCAGTTCAAGGGACAGGGACCCCAATTCACCCCTCCACTTT,CASSRDRDPNSPLHF
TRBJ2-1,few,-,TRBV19,TGTGCCAGTAGTGATCAAATAGAGCAGTTCTTC,CASSDQIEQFF
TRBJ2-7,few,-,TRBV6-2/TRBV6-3,TGTGCCAGCAGTTACTCATGGGGTGAGACCTACGAGCAGTACTTC,CASSYSWGETYEQYF
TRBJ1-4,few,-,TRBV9,TGTGCCAGCAGCCGCGCTCCCGTGGGGCGGGGAGGTGAAAAACTGTTTTTT,CASSRAPVGRGGEKLFF
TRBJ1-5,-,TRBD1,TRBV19,TGTGCCAGTAGTATGGGGGACAGTTATAGCAATCAGCCCCAGCATTTT,CASSMGDSYSNQPQHF
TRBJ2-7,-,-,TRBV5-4,TGTGCCAGCAGCTTGCCGGGGGTAGGGGCCTACGAGCAGTACTTC,CASSLPGVGAYEQYF
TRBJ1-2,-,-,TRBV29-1,TGCAGCGTTGAAAAGTGGCGGAGCCGCTATGGCTACACCTTC,CSVEKWRSRYGYTF
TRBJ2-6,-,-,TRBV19,TGTGCCAGTACCCCTTCCTCTGGGGCCAACGTCCTGACTTTC,CASTPSSGANVLTF
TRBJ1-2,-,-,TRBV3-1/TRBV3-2,TGTGCCAGCAGCCAAGCTAGCGGACCCTATGGCTACACCTTC,CASSQASGPYGYTF